Following are 19 T cell receptor beta chains from one sample sequenced in a study of T cell changes during pregnancy in multiple sclerosis. Method: immunoSEQ multiplex PCR; TCRdb's copy keeps in-frame clones and lacks some. The sample has about 120,000 clones, 80% to 95% seen once; the top ten hold less than 2%. The material sequenced was peripheral blood, taken in the third trimester of pregnancy. The receptors here all came from a female donor with multiple sclerosis, enrolled in a pregnancy study.

The chain links TRBV19 to TRBJ2-3; 8 bases are shared with TRBD1. CDR1 is LNHDA, CDR2 SQIVND, per germline (reference sequence). Germline trimming cut 3 bases from V and 5 bases from J; bases unmatched to any gene: 16. CDR3 size: 18 residues. The CDR3 DNA reads as TGTGCCAGTAGTATTAATTCCATCGAACAGGGGGTGATAGATACGCAGTATTTT. Translated, it gives CASSINSIEQGVIDTQYF.

This clone occurred a few times. The gene calls are TRBV7-9 and TRBJ1-3; 8 nucleotides agree with TRBD1. V dropped 7 bases and J dropped 2; count of bases not matched to a gene: 4. Germline CDR1 is SEHNR and CDR2 is FQNEAQ (reference sequence). CDR3 length: 14 amino acids. The DNA of the CDR3 is TGTGCCAGCACCGGACAGGGAGCTGGAAACACCATATATTTT. Its translation is CASTGQGAGNTIYF.

This sequence joins TRBV19 and TRBJ2-1; D might be TRBD1 (5 bases). Germline CDR1 reads LNHDA; CDR2 reads SQIVND (reference sequence). This CDR3 region has 15 residues. Trimming left V 4 bases short and J 0 bases short, with 10 bases between. CDR3 region: CASSTQDSSYNEQFF. The CDR3 DNA sequence: TGTGCCAGTAGTACACAGGATAGCTCCTACAATGAGCAGTTCTTC.

Only a few counts were recorded for this clone. J is TRBJ1-1 and V is TRBV18; D unresolved. Trimming pared 2 bases from V and 1 base from J, leaving 5 bases between. The CDR3 totals 13 residues. Germline V CDR1 and CDR2: KGHSH, LQKENI. The CDR3 nucleotides are TGTGCCAGCTCACCAGGAGGGAACACTGAAGCTTTCTTT. It codes for CASSPGGNTEAFF.

The CDR3 spells CASSSTSGASSYNEQFF. CDR3 coding DNA: TGTGCCAGCAGCTCGACTAGCGGGGCCAGCTCCTACAATGAGCAGTTCTTC. The chain combines TRBV11-2 with TRBJ2-1; TRBD2 matches at 11 bases. CDR1 and CDR2 from the germline V gene are SGHAT and FQNNGV. V was clipped by 4 bases and J by 0 bases; unmatched bases: 5. The CDR3 loop spans 17 amino acids.

The V gene is TRBV30, the J gene TRBJ1-5, with D unresolved. The CDR3 sequence is 14 residues long. CDR1 and CDR2 (germline): GTSNPN, SVGIG (reference sequence). The ends were cut back, 0 bases at V and 4 bases at J, with 10 bases in the middle. The CDR3, as DNA: TGTGCCTGGAGTGTGGGTCAGGTGAATCAGCCCCAGCATTTT. This encodes CAWSVGQVNQPQHF. The full variable domain, completed using reference TRBV30 and TRBJ1-5, is SQTIHQWPATLVQPVGSPLSLECTVEGTSNPNLYWYRQAAGRGLQLLFYSVGIGQISSEVPQNLSASRPQDRQFILSSKKLLLSDSGFYLCAWSVGQVNQPQHFGDGTRLSIL.

DNA for the CDR3: TGCAGCGTTGAAGGGGCCAGGGCCTCGAACACTGAAGCTTTCTTT. This translates into CSVEGARASNTEAFF. V usage is TRBV29-1 and J usage is TRBJ1-1; TRBD1 might be the D (5 bases). The CDR3 sequence is 15 residues long. CDR1 is SQVTM, CDR2 ANQGSEA, per germline. V gave up 1 base and J gave up 1 base, with 13 bases separating them.

CDR3 sequence: CASSELTANTEAFF. CDR3 coding DNA: TGTGCCAGTAGTGAACTGACTGCGAACACTGAAGCTTTCTTT. The chain combines TRBV19 with TRBJ1-1; D uncertain. Germline V gene lookup returns CDR1 LNHDA and CDR2 SQIVND (reference sequence). This CDR3 spans 14 amino acids. Trimming removed 5 bases at V and 1 base at J, with 11 bases between. Supplemented by reference TRBV19 and TRBJ1-1, the full variable domain reads DGGITQSPKYLFRKEGQNVTLSCEQNLNHDAMYWYRQDPGQGLRLIYYSQIVNDFQKGDIAEGYSVSREKKESFPLTVTSAQKNPTAFYLCASSELTANTEAFFGQGTRLTVV.

The chain recombines TRBV15 with TRBJ2-3; D perhaps matches TRBD1 (6 bases). The CDR3 is 14 amino acids. V lost 6 bases, J lost 6 bases, and 16 bases lay in between. The germline gives CDR1 LNHNV, CDR2 YYDKDF (reference sequence). CDR3 loop: CATSRDILADTQYF. In DNA, the CDR3 is TGTGCCACCAGTCGGGACATTCTGGCGGATACGCAGTATTTT.

The sample holds one count of this clone. The chain has TRBV5-1 and TRBJ2-7, with 7 positions matching TRBD2. V was clipped by 7 bases and J by 0 bases; unmatched bases: 7. Per the germline V gene, CDR1 is SGHRS and CDR2 is YFSETQ. This CDR3 has 14 amino acids. CDR3 bases: TGCGCCAGCGCCCTGGGGGGGAACTCCTACGAGCAGTACTTC. This sequence encodes CASALGGNSYEQYF.

The chain links TRBV7-9 to TRBJ2-2; the D is unclear. Trimming removed 2 bases from V and 1 base from J, with 5 bases in between. The germline V gene encodes CDR1 SEHNR and CDR2 FQNEAQ (reference sequence). This CDR3 has 14 amino acids. The CDR3, as DNA: TGTGCCAGCAGCTTATCAGGGAACACCGGGGAGCTGTTTTTT. Translated, it gives CASSLSGNTGELFF. Looking up the rest from reference TRBV7-9 and TRBJ2-2 gives the full variable domain: DTGVSQNPRHKITKRGQNVTFRCDPISEHNRLYWYRQTLGQGPEFLTYFQNEAQLEKSRLLSDRFSAERPKGSFSTLEIQRTEQGDSAMYLCASSLSGNTGELFFGEGSRLTVL.

The chain has TRBV6-4 and TRBJ1-4; D gene unclear. The CDR3 spans 14 residues. Germline V lookup: CDR1 MRHNA, CDR2 SNTAGT. V was trimmed by 7 bases and J by 8 bases, leaving 17 bases between them. The DNA for the CDR3 is TGTGCCAGCATTCACAGCTGGGCTGGGGAAAAACTGTTTTTT. The encoded protein is CASIHSWAGEKLFF.

V is TRBV5-6 and J is TRBJ2-7; 9 positions match TRBD1. Trimming removed 5 bases from V and 6 bases from J; junction bases left unmatched: 3. The CDR3 has 12 residues. Germline CDR1 reads SGHDT; CDR2 reads YYEEEE. CDR3 bases: TGTGCCAGCAGGGGGACAGGGTTCGAGCAGTACTTC. This encodes CASRGTGFEQYF.

This rearrangement joins TRBV21-1 to TRBJ2-3; the table's D call TRBD2 went unverified against the DNA. TRBV21-1 is a recognized pseudogene. The length of the CDR3 is 14 residues. This chain's CDR3 is CASSHRLGGDTQYF. DNA for the CDR3: TGTGCCAGCAGCCACCGACTAGGCGGGGATACGCAGTATTTT.

The gene calls are TRBV11-3 and TRBJ1-2; TRBD1 matches at 7 bases. This CDR3 spans 13 amino acids. V trimming: 6 bases; J trimming: 8 bases; junction bases outside the gene matches: 9. Germline CDR1 SGHNT, CDR2 YENEEA. In nucleotides, the CDR3 is TGTGCCAGCAGTCTCGGGGACAGCGCGGGCTACACCTTC. Protein sequence: CASSLGDSAGYTF.

The rearrangement links TRBV27 to TRBJ1-1, with D tentatively TRBD1 (6 bases). The CDR3 runs to 14 residues. Trimming cost V 10 bases and J 11 bases, with 26 bases left between them. Germline loops: CDR1 MNHEY, CDR2 SMNVEV (reference sequence). CDR3 DNA: TGTGCCATACCCCAGGGGCCAGGGAGGGAGGGCGCTTTCTTT. Amino acid sequence: CAIPQGPGREGAFF.

The CDR3 sequence: CAISESRTGQTYGYTF. CDR3 DNA sequence: TGTGCCATCAGTGAGTCGCGGACAGGGCAAACTTATGGCTACACCTTC. The chain employs TRBV10-3 and TRBJ1-2; 8 bases fit TRBD1. CDR3 size: 16 residues. Losses at the gene ends were 0 bases for V and 5 bases for J; bases not matched to a gene: 8. Looked up from germline, CDR1 is ENHRY and CDR2 is SYGVKD.

This chain links TRBV30 with TRBJ1-1, with D possibly being TRBD1 (6 bases). The CDR3 runs to 14 residues. Deletions cut 3 bases from V and 6 bases from J, with 17 bases between. The germline V gene has CDR1 GTSNPN and CDR2 SVGIG (reference sequence). CDR3 in DNA: TGTGCCTGGAGCCCCGGGACAACCCAATCTGAAGCTTTCTTT. The encoded protein is CAWSPGTTQSEAFF.

This CDR3 is CASSLAGGPGETQYF. Here the CDR3 DNA reads TGCGCCAGCAGCTTAGCGGGGGGGCCGGGGGAGACCCAGTACTTC. The chain is built from TRBV5-1 and TRBJ2-5; 10 positions agree with TRBD2. Trimming cost V 2 bases and J 5 bases; bases outside gene matches: 6. CDR1 and CDR2 (germline): SGHRS, YFSETQ. This CDR3 is built from 15 residues.